This TCR beta chain was sequenced for a study of blood T cell repertoires in COVID-19. Study-level background: Sites across the United States, Italy and Spain contributed samples from acute and convalescent COVID-19. The cDNA or gDNA used as material had been derived from T cells, B-cell-depleted T cells, or PBMCs.

Some clones are missing from TCRdb's copy, which holds only in-frame ones; the method was immunoSEQ multiplex PCR. The table records some 87,000 clones, 80% to 90% of them present only once. Regarding this clone: One end of the junction is discordant with germline, which a read error may explain.

Germline V gene lookup returns CDR1 LGHDT and CDR2 YNNKEL (reference sequence). The CDR3 runs to 11 residues. The chain uses TRBV3-1 (or the pseudogene TRBV3-2) and TRBJ2-7, with D tentatively TRBD2 (7 bases). The clonotype was recovered from a man aged 80 or over with active or convalescent COVID-19. Sequenced material: peripheral blood. CDR3: CASSQGRGLNF. For the CDR3, the DNA is TGTGCCAGCAGCCAAGGGCGGGGGCTGAACTTC.